This is a list of T cell receptor beta chains from one sample in a study of cytomegalovirus exposure and HLA in healthy donors. Measured with immunoSEQ multiplex PCR; TCRdb has only the in-frame clones, and not every one. The sample shows some 200,000 clones, 80% to 85% of them seen only once. Specimen: PBMCs. Receptors originate from a woman aged 40 to 55 in good health and CMV-seronegative. CDR3s include the opening cysteine and the closing phenylalanine or tryptophan. Each record gives: J gene, V gene, clone size, D gene, CDR3 DNA, CDR3 protein. The D gene is left open where the match is weak. Clone size is stated in some rows and not others, as once, few, many or a class when expanded.

TRBJ1-1	TRBV29-1	.	.	TGCAGCGTGGAGACGGGAGGGTTTGAAGCTTTCTTT	CSVETGGFEAFF
TRBJ1-1	TRBV30	.	TRBD1	TGTGCCTGGTCACACAGGGGCACTGAAGCTTTCTTT	CAWSHRGTEAFF
TRBJ2-3	TRBV4-1	.	TRBD1	TGCGCCAGCAGGCTTCTCAGGGGGAGCACAGATACGCAGTATTTT	CASRLLRGSTDTQYF
TRBJ2-7	TRBV13	.	.	TGTGCCAGCAGCTTGAAGGACTCGTACTACGAGCAGTACTTC	CASSLKDSYYEQYF
TRBJ2-3	TRBV27	.	.	TGTGCCAGCAGTTTTACAGGGAGCACAGATACGCAGTATTTT	CASSFTGSTDTQYF
TRBJ2-7	TRBV5-1	.	.	TGCGCCAGCAGCTGGAACGACAGAACCTACGAGCAGTACTTC	CASSWNDRTYEQYF
TRBJ1-4	TRBV27	.	.	TGTGCCAGCAGTACCACATGGACCGGGGCAACTAATGAAAAACTGTTTTTT	CASSTTWTGATNEKLFF
TRBJ2-7	TRBV7-8	.	TRBD1	TGTGCCAGCAGCTTCACAGGGGTCTACGAGCAGTACTTC	CASSFTGVYEQYF
TRBJ2-2	TRBV27	.	.	TGTGCCAGCAGTCCAGGGTGGAACACCGGGGAGCTGTTTTTT	CASSPGWNTGELFF
TRBJ2-3	TRBV7-6	.	TRBD1	TGTGCCAGCAGCAAAAACAGGGGTTCCACAGATACGCAGTATTTT	CASSKNRGSTDTQYF
TRBJ2-2	TRBV10-2	.	TRBD2	TGCGCCACCAAAATTCTAGCGGGGAACACCGGGGAGCTGTTTTTT	CATKILAGNTGELFF
TRBJ2-5	TRBV7-3	once	.	TGTGCCAGCAGCTTAGAACAGGGTATCATGGAGACCCAGTACTTC	CASSLEQGIMETQYF
TRBJ2-2	TRBV7-9	.	.	TGTGCCAGCAGCCGAAGGACAGATCTAAACACCGGGGAGCTGTTTTTT	CASSRRTDLNTGELFF
TRBJ2-6	TRBV27	.	TRBD1	TGTGCCAGCAGTTTAAGGGGACAGGACAGCTCTGGGGCCAACGTCCTGACTTTC	CASSLRGQDSSGANVLTF
TRBJ1-4	TRBV12-1	.	.	TGTGCCAGCAGCTTTGGTTACAGAGAGGAAAAACTGTTTTTT	CASSFGYREEKLFF
TRBJ2-7	TRBV7-9	.	.	TGTTCCAGCAGCGTTCAGGGTTGGGGATCCTACGAGCAGTACTTC	CSSSVQGWGSYEQYF
TRBJ1-1	TRBV5-1	.	.	TGCGCCAGCAGCTTGCGGGGGGCGAACACTGAAGCTTTCTTT	CASSLRGANTEAFF
TRBJ1-3	TRBV27	.	TRBD1	TGTGCCAGCAGTTCAACCGGGACAGCTGGAAACACCATATATTTT	CASSSTGTAGNTIYF
TRBJ2-3	TRBV27	few	.	TGTGCCAGCATCGCGGCGGGCACAGATACGCAGTATTTT	CASIAAGTDTQYF
TRBJ2-3	TRBV6-5	.	.	TGTGCCAGCAGTTTAGGGGTCACTTTCACAGATACGCAGTATTTT	CASSLGVTFTDTQYF
TRBJ2-1	TRBV19	.	TRBD1	TGTGCCAGTAGAGGACAGGGTCTTGGTGAGCAGTTCTTC	CASRGQGLGEQFF
TRBJ1-1	TRBV23-1	.	.	TGCGCCAGCAGTCAATCGCTCGGTCAACGCAGTTTACTCTCAGGAAACACTGAAGCTTTCTTT	CASSQSLGQRSLLSGNTEAFF
TRBJ1-1	TRBV19	.	.	TGTGCCAGTAGCCCTAGGGCAGGGATACCCGAAGCTTTCTTT	CASSPRAGIPEAFF
TRBJ2-7	TRBV19	.	.	TGTGCCAGTAGTGCCGCAGGGTATAACTACGAGCAGTACTTC	CASSAAGYNYEQYF
TRBJ1-4	TRBV7-9	once	.	TGTGCCAGCAGCTTAGGACACGGAAATGAAAAACTGTTTTTT	CASSLGHGNEKLFF
TRBJ2-7	TRBV19	.	TRBD1	TGTGCCACCAAACAGGGGGCGGAGCAGTACTTC	CATKQGAEQYF
TRBJ2-1	TRBV27	.	.	TGTGCCAGCAGTCTGCCCCCAGGGGAGCAGTTCTTC	CASSLPPGEQFF
TRBJ2-5	TRBV27	.	TRBD1	TGTGCCAGCAGTCCCCTACTCCCCGGGACAGAGATTGGAGAGACCCAGTACTTC	CASSPLLPGTEIGETQYF
TRBJ2-5	TRBV6-6	.	TRBD2	TGTGCCAGCAGTACTAGCGGGAGTAGGGAGACCCAGTACTTC	CASSTSGSRETQYF
TRBJ2-3	TRBV28	.	.	TGTGCCAGCTGCGGGGCTAGCACAGATACGCAGTATTTT	CASCGASTDTQYF
TRBJ2-7	TRBV19	.	TRBD1	TGTGCCAGTAGTATGACCGGGACAGGGGTCTACGAGCAGTACTTC	CASSMTGTGVYEQYF
TRBJ2-1	TRBV10-2	.	TRBD2	TGCGCCAGCGGGGGTGGCGGGAGGGCCTACAATGAGCAGTTCTTC	CASGGGGRAYNEQFF
TRBJ2-3	TRBV5-1	once	.	TGCGCCAGCAGCTTGGCCCTAACCTACACAGATACGCAGTATTTT	CASSLALTYTDTQYF
TRBJ1-1	TRBV27	.	.	TGTGCCAGCAGTTTAAAAACGGGACACTTGAACACTGAAGCTTTCTTT	CASSLKTGHLNTEAFF
TRBJ1-6	TRBV30	.	.	TGTGCCTGGAGTGTGACAGCCAATTCACCCCTCCACTTT	CAWSVTANSPLHF
TRBJ1-2	TRBV5-1	.	TRBD1	TGCGCCAGCAGCTTAGGACAGGAATATGGCTACACCTTC	CASSLGQEYGYTF
TRBJ2-7	TRBV5-1	.	.	TGCGCCAGCAGCTTGGTAGAACGGGGAACCTACGAGCAGTACTTC	CASSLVERGTYEQYF
TRBJ2-1	TRBV27	.	.	TGTGCCAGCAGTCAAAGGGGGGGGCCCTTTTACAATGAGCAGTTCTTC	CASSQRGGPFYNEQFF
TRBJ2-1	TRBV18	.	.	TGTGCCAGCTCACCCCTTAAGGACTTTGAGCAGTTCTTC	CASSPLKDFEQFF
TRBJ2-1	TRBV5-1	.	.	TGCGCCAGCAGCCGGCCCGATAGCTACTATGATGAGCAGTTCTTC	CASSRPDSYYDEQFF
TRBJ1-2	TRBV2	.	TRBD1	TGTGCCAGCACCGGACAGGGGGCGCGTTCACGGGGCTACACCTTC	CASTGQGARSRGYTF
TRBJ2-1	TRBV6-6	.	.	TGTGCCAGCAGAGAGGTTGAGCAGTTCTTC	CASREVEQFF
TRBJ1-6	TRBV25-1	.	.	TGTGCCAGCAGCGGGAGAAATTCACCCCTCCACTTT	CASSGRNSPLHF
TRBJ2-3	TRBV15	.	TRBD1	TGTGCCACCAGCAGAAGACAGGGTGGGGATACGCAGTATTTT	CATSRRQGGDTQYF
TRBJ2-4	TRBV9	.	TRBD2	TGTGCCAGCAGCTCCCGACTAGCGGGTGCGCAGTACTTC	CASSSRLAGAQYF
TRBJ1-1	TRBV19	.	TRBD1	TGTGCCAGTAGTGACAGGGGGCCGAACACTGAAGCTTTCTTT	CASSDRGPNTEAFF
TRBJ2-2	TRBV4-1	.	TRBD2	TGCGCCAGCAGCCAGCCGGGACTATCCACCGGGGAGCTGTTTTTT	CASSQPGLSTGELFF
TRBJ2-7	TRBV11-2	.	TRBD2	TGTGCCAGCACCCTAGCGGGAGGGATTGCCTACGAGCAGTACTTC	CASTLAGGIAYEQYF
TRBJ2-1	TRBV6-5	few	.	TGTGCCAGCAGTTACTCGCCCCCGCGGGAGCAGTTCTTC	CASSYSPPREQFF
TRBJ2-3	TRBV5-1	.	TRBD2	TGCGCCAGCAGCTCGGGACTAGCGGGAGGGTCTTCAAGCACAGATACGCAGTATTTT	CASSSGLAGGSSSTDTQYF
TRBJ1-1	TRBV28	.	.	TGTGCCAGCAGTACGCAGGGGAGAGCTGAAGCTTTCTTT	CASSTQGRAEAFF
TRBJ1-1	TRBV27	.	.	TGTGCCAGTCAGGGGCGAGGGAACACTGAAGCTTTCTTT	CASQGRGNTEAFF
TRBJ2-5	TRBV11-2	few	.	TGTGCCAGCAGCTGGGACACCAGCCAAGAGACCCAGTACTTC	CASSWDTSQETQYF
TRBJ2-5	TRBV19	.	TRBD2	TGTGCCAGTAGTCCCCCGGGCAGCGGGAACTTCCAAGAGACCCAGTACTTC	CASSPPGSGNFQETQYF
TRBJ2-7	TRBV4-2	.	.	TGTGCCAGCAGCCAAGATCTAAGGGGAACATCCTACGAGCAGTACTTC	CASSQDLRGTSYEQYF
TRBJ1-1	TRBV5-1	.	TRBD1	TGCGCCAGCAGCTGGGGAAGGACAGGGGGCTTCACTGAAGCTTTCTTT	CASSWGRTGGFTEAFF
TRBJ2-5	TRBV7-8	once	.	TGTGCCAGCAGCTTAGTCCCGGGACTTAGGGAGACCCAGTACTTC	CASSLVPGLRETQYF
TRBJ1-2	TRBV15	.	.	TGTGCCACCAGCAGAGATTATGCGGGTGGGTACTATGGCTACACCTTC	CATSRDYAGGYYGYTF
TRBJ1-3	TRBV10-3	few	TRBD1	TGTGCCATCAGCGGGACAGCAACATTCTCTGGAAACACCATATATTTT	CAISGTATFSGNTIYF
TRBJ2-5	TRBV6-1	.	TRBD1	TGTGCCAGCAGTGTTAACAGGGGGCAAGAGACCCAGTACTTC	CASSVNRGQETQYF